This T cell receptor beta chain originates from a study of T cells after yellow fever vaccination. Study background: Fractions of low cell number were prepared using SMART-Seq v4 Ultra Low Input.

Study-wide results and limits: Clonotypes found in both CD4 and CD8 compartments made up a small share. Weaker in magnitude, the secondary response showed a faster peak on day 5 versus 15.

On this clonotype: Its target is unknown.

In TCRdb, the 5' RACE reads were re-called with MiXCR into one record per CDR3 protein. The data contain around 360,000 distinct CDR3 sequences, approximately 10% of them seen just once; the ten biggest clones take up more than 15%. Trimming cost V 5 bases and J 0 bases, with 13 bases left between them. The CDR3 is 14 residues long. The germline V gene has CDR1 DFQATT and CDR2 SNEGSKA (reference sequence). This clonotype originated in a young man who received the YFV17D yellow fever vaccine. Sequences were derived from PBMCs, sampled on the day of the first yellow fever vaccination. The chain couples TRBV20-1 to TRBJ1-1, with D unresolved. The CDR3 DNA reads TGCAGTGCTGCGGACCGGGCGGTGAACACTGAAGCTTTCTTT. Protein: CSAADRAVNTEAFF.